This T cell receptor beta chain is from a study of chemoradiotherapy in HPV16-positive cancers. This table comes from immunoSEQ multiplex PCR, and its TCRdb copy is limited to in-frame clones, with some not included. The sample has approximately 13,000 clones; approximately 85% are singletons. Germline V CDR1 and CDR2: GTSNPN, SVGIG (reference sequence). The CDR3 sequence is 12 residues long. V was shortened by 1 base and J by 10 bases, with 12 bases between the two germline ends. This specimen consisted of blood, obtained from a patient who underwent chemoradiotherapy. The chain couples TRBV30 to TRBJ2-3, with D hard to call. The sequence came from a human donor with HPV-associated anogenital cancer. The CDR3 loop reads CAWSAGPRAQYF. The CDR3 DNA is TGTGCCTGGAGTGCGGGTCCTCGTGCGCAGTATTTT.